This TCR beta chain was sequenced for a study of T cells in Graves' hyperthyroidism and ophthalmopathy. About the study: At the time of initial diagnosis and before any treatment, peripheral blood was collected.

From RNA transcripts, TCR beta CDR3 regions were amplified. The HTBI primer set drove a first-round RT-PCR of the TCR CDR3. TCRdb fed the multiplex PCR reads into MiXCR, producing one record per CDR3 protein. This table holds a few hundred thousand distinct CDR3 sequences, approximately 18% found once. Study-wide findings and caveats: Stable hyperthyroidism was told apart from ophthalmopathy by a model built on 13 V-J features.

V dropped 3 bases and J dropped 5 bases, with 10 bases sitting between them. Germline V gene lookup returns CDR1 SQVTM and CDR2 ANQGSEA. There are 12 residues in the CDR3. Many counts were recorded for this clonotype. Its antigen is currently unknown. Thyroid ultrasound and orbital computed tomography, with clinical symptoms and serum thyroxine and TRAb, informed diagnoses. The source of the PBMCs was more than 9.5 ml of fresh peripheral blood. What was sequenced was blood. The sequence was obtained from a man over 45 with Graves' ophthalmopathy. V and J are TRBV29-1 and TRBJ2-5; the D gene is possibly TRBD2 (6 bases). CDR3 bases: TGCAGCGTTGAGGCTAGCGTGGAGACCCAGTACTTC. It yields the protein CSVEASVETQYF.